These 22 T cell receptor beta chains share one sample of origin, sequenced in a study of blood T cells in healthy people across ages. The use of a sample-barcoded 5' primer and a J-beta primer mix characterized a second PCR of roughly 6 to 11 cycles. MiXCR, applied by TCRdb to the 5' RACE reads, yields one record per CDR3 protein. The profile shows about 560,000 distinct CDR3 sequences, roughly a quarter of them singletons. This sample was shared with a second study, whose subject was T cells of mothers and their children.

The sample taken for sequencing was blood. The receptors stem from a boy aged 2 to 10 in good health.

This sequence joins TRBV5-1 and TRBJ2-1, with D perhaps TRBD1 or TRBD2 (6 bases each). The germline V gene has CDR1 SGHRS and CDR2 YFSETQ. This CDR3 comprises 14 residues. V was pared by 4 bases and J by 7 bases, with 15 bases between. CDR3 sequence (DNA): TGCGCCAGCAGCCCGCTCGGGGGCGGAAATGAGCAGTTCTTC. Its protein is CASSPLGGGNEQFF.

This clonotype was detected a few times. The CDR3 sequence: CASSGNRDRGLPDTQYF. The DNA for the CDR3 is TGTGCCAGCAGTGGCAACCGGGACAGGGGACTCCCAGATACGCAGTATTTT. This rearrangement joins TRBV25-1 to TRBJ2-3; TRBD1 matches 10 bases. Losses at the gene ends were 4 bases for V and 4 bases for J; bases not matched to a gene: 11. Germline CDR1 MGHDK, CDR2 SYGVNS. This CDR3 spans 17 amino acids.

This clonotype was seen a handful of times. The chain joins TRBV12-3 or TRBV12-4 to TRBJ2-3; 9 positions match TRBD2. The junction had 4 bases not matched to a gene; V was cut back by 3 bases and J by 6 bases. The CDR3 runs 14 residues. CDR3 amino acids: CASSLGTSSDTQYF. CDR3 DNA: TGTGCCAGCAGTTTGGGGACTAGCAGCGATACGCAGTATTTT.

The chain uses TRBV10-3 and TRBJ2-2, with D unresolved. Germline CDR1 is ENHRY and CDR2 is SYGVKD. V shed 3 bases and J shed 1 base, with 6 bases lying between them. The CDR3 loop spans 14 amino acids. CDR3 amino acids: CAISDSRNTGELFF. The CDR3 region has the DNA TGTGCCATCAGTGACAGCCGGAACACCGGGGAGCTGTTTTTT.

This clonotype has a count of ten or more. V gene TRBV21-1 combines with J gene TRBJ2-2; the listed D gene, TRBD1, was not tested against the DNA. TRBV21-1 represents a pseudogene. The CDR3 has 15 amino acids. The CDR3, as DNA: TGTGCCAGCAGCAAAGAAACAGGCATAACCGGGGAGCTGTTTTTT. It yields the protein CASSKETGITGELFF.

The gene calls are TRBV5-4 and TRBJ2-5; 9 nucleotides match TRBD1. Germline V gives CDR1 SGHNT, CDR2 YYREEE (reference sequence). There are 13 residues in the CDR3. Unmatched junction bases numbered 5, after V lost 6 bases and J lost 5 bases. The chain's CDR3 is CASNWTGVETQYF. In DNA form, the CDR3 reads TGTGCCAGCAACTGGACAGGGGTCGAGACCCAGTACTTC.

A note on this clonotype: A read error may account for a junction end that differs from germline. The chain employs TRBV7-2 and TRBJ2-2; D might be TRBD1 (5 bases). CDR1 and CDR2 from the germline V gene are SGHTA and FQGNSA. This CDR3 is 14 amino acids long. CDR3 bases: TGTGGCAGCACCATAAGCCCAGGGACCGGGGAGCTGTTTTTT. It codes for CGSTISPGTGELFF.

About this clonotype itself: Sequence at one end of the junction differs from germline and may be a read error. V gene TRBV4-3 combines with J gene TRBJ2-5; D may be TRBD2 (6 bases). The CDR3 runs 13 residues. CDR1 and CDR2 from the germline V gene are LGHNA and YSLEER. CDR3 amino acids: CASNQGRGETQYF. The CDR3 DNA reads TGCGCCAGCAACCAAGGTCGGGGGGAGACCCAGTACTTC.

This chain links TRBV12-3 or TRBV12-4 with TRBJ2-3, with D perhaps TRBD1 (6 bases). V was cut by 3 bases and J by 6 bases, with 13 bases left in between. CDR3 length: 14 amino acids. CDR3 region: CASSFAQGPDTQYF. The CDR3 DNA follows: TGTGCCAGCAGTTTCGCCCAGGGGCCGGATACGCAGTATTTT.

The rearrangement joins TRBV15 to TRBJ2-2, with a weak D call TRBD2 (5 bases). V was trimmed by 0 bases and J by 1 base, leaving 12 bases between them. The CDR3 is made up of 17 amino acids. Germline V lookup: CDR1 LNHNV, CDR2 YYDKDF (reference sequence). CDR3 residues: CATSRDGVARNTGELFF. The CDR3 DNA follows: TGTGCCACCAGCAGAGATGGAGTAGCGCGGAACACCGGGGAGCTGTTTTTT.

V usage is TRBV21-1 and J usage is TRBJ1-2; whether TRBD1, the table's D call, matches the DNA was not checked. TRBV21-1 represents a pseudogene. This CDR3 has 16 amino acids. CDR3: CASSPLGQQSNYGYTF. CDR3 in DNA: TGTGCCAGCAGCCCTTTGGGACAGCAGTCTAACTATGGCTACACCTTC.

The J gene is TRBJ1-2, the V gene TRBV12-3 or TRBV12-4, with D unclear. V lost 2 bases and J lost 0, with 13 bases in between. This CDR3 has 16 amino acids. The CDR3 loop is CASSLSGLPTNYGYTF. CDR3 coding DNA: TGTGCCAGCAGTTTATCCGGCTTGCCTACTAACTATGGCTACACCTTC.

In its sample, this clonotype was seen a few times. V usage is TRBV5-5 and J usage is TRBJ1-3; D is uncertain. The CDR3 covers 15 residues. V dropped 3 bases and J dropped 0 bases, with 10 bases sitting between them. Germline V lookup: CDR1 SGHKS, CDR2 YYEKEE (reference sequence). This CDR3 is CASSSPVYSGNTIYF. The CDR3 DNA sequence: TGTGCCAGCAGCTCACCCGTATACTCTGGAAACACCATATATTTT. The whole variable domain, remainder taken from reference TRBV5-5 and TRBJ1-3, is DAGVTQSPTHLIKTRGQQVTLRCSPISGHKSVSWYQQVLGQGPQFIFQYYEKEERGRGNFPDRFSARQFPNYSSELNVNALLLGDSALYLCASSSPVYSGNTIYFGEGSWLTVV.

This clonotype was seen a few times. CDR3 nucleotides: TGTGCCAGCAGCTACAGGGACTCCATCCGTGGCTACACCTTC. This sequence encodes CASSYRDSIRGYTF. The chain joins TRBV5-6 to TRBJ1-2; perhaps TRBD1 as D (6 bases). The CDR3 is 14 residues long. Deletions cut 3 bases from V and 7 bases from J, with 16 bases between. Germline CDR1 SGHDT, CDR2 YYEEEE.

J is TRBJ1-2 and V is TRBV6-6, with D unresolved. Per the germline V gene, CDR1 is MNHNY and CDR2 is SVGAGI (reference sequence). Trimming pared 2 bases from V and 4 bases from J, leaving 11 bases between. This CDR3 has 14 amino acids. CDR3 region: CASSYGQDFYGYTF. DNA for the CDR3: TGTGCCAGCAGTTACGGGCAGGACTTCTATGGCTACACCTTC.

V gene TRBV28 combines with J gene TRBJ2-1, with 8 bases fitting TRBD2. V lost 2 bases, J lost 0 bases, and 12 bases stayed unmatched. CDR1 is MDHEN and CDR2 is SYDVKM in the germline V gene. The CDR3 consists of 19 residues. CDR3 sequence (DNA): TGTGCCAGCAGTTTACTTAGGGCGGGAGGCCCCCTCTCCTACAATGAGCAGTTCTTC. This gives the protein CASSLLRAGGPLSYNEQFF. The entire variable domain, with the rest obtained from reference TRBV28 and TRBJ2-1, is as follows: DVKVTQSSRYLVKRTGEKVFLECVQDMDHENMFWYRQDPGLGLRLIYFSYDVKMKEKGDIPEGYSVSREKKERFSLILESASTNQTSMYLCASSLLRAGGPLSYNEQFFGPGTRLTVL.

This clonotype was found a few times. The V call is TRBV25-1, the J call TRBJ2-7, with D possibly being TRBD1 or TRBD2 (5 bases each). V was trimmed by 1 base and J by 6 bases, leaving 16 bases between them. This CDR3 has 15 residues. In germline, CDR1 is MGHDK, CDR2 SYGVNS. CDR3 nucleotide sequence: TGTGCCAGCAGTGAATTTCCGGGACCGGGGCTCGAGCAGTACTTC. This gives the protein CASSEFPGPGLEQYF.

This clonotype turned up a few times. The rearrangement uses TRBV6-2 or TRBV6-3 and TRBJ2-2, with no clear D. V was clipped by 5 bases and J by 7 bases, with 11 bases between them. There are 13 residues in the CDR3. In germline, CDR1 is MNHEY, CDR2 SVGEGT. The CDR3 region has the DNA TGTGCCAGCAGTCGATTGGTAGGCGGGGAGCTGTTTTTT. This translates into CASSRLVGGELFF.

This clonotype has only a few counts. Here the CDR3 DNA reads TGTGCCAGCAGCCATTTCGGAGGACGGAGCCCGGAAGCTTTCTTT. Encoded protein: CASSHFGGRSPEAFF. The V call is TRBV7-2, the J call TRBJ1-1; no reliable D call. Germline lookup yields CDR1 SGHTA and CDR2 FQGNSA. Trimming took 5 bases from V and 8 from J, leaving 21 bases between them. This CDR3 has 15 residues.

The gene calls are TRBV7-6 and TRBJ2-5; D is undetermined. The last part of the DNA fits TRBJ2-1 better; the J call may be wrong. CDR1 and CDR2 (germline): SGHVS, FNYEAQ. The CDR3 extends over 16 amino acids. Written as DNA, the CDR3 is TGTGCCAGCAGCCTTGGACGTTCAACCCTTTACGATGAGCAGTTCTTC. This encodes CASSLGRSTLYDEQFF.

This clonotype was counted between two and nine times. This chain links TRBV7-9 with TRBJ2-3; a possible D gene is TRBD2 (6 bases). The length of the CDR3 is 15 residues. V dropped 1 base and J dropped 3 bases, with 11 bases sitting between them. Germline CDR1 reads SEHNR; CDR2 reads FQNEAQ (reference sequence). CDR3 DNA sequence: TGTGCCAGCAGCTTAGGGGGACTGCCAACAGATACGCAGTATTTT. The encoded protein is CASSLGGLPTDTQYF.

The genes are TRBV7-9 and TRBJ2-5, with D possibly TRBD1 on 6 matching bases. The V end lost 1 base, the J end lost 1 base, and 10 bases lay between the germline ends. This CDR3 has 15 residues. The germline gives CDR1 SEHNR, CDR2 FQNEAQ (reference sequence). The CDR3 loop reads CASSLGGTSQETQYF. As DNA, the CDR3 is TGTGCCAGCAGCTTAGGAGGGACATCCCAAGAGACCCAGTACTTC.